The table lists the clone carrying this TCR beta chain with a few counts. What it recognizes is unknown. Germline CDR1 SGHTA, CDR2 FQGTGA. Deletions cut 2 bases from V and 9 bases from J, with 10 bases between. The CDR3 has 13 amino acids. TCRdb independently ran MiXCR on the 5' RACE reads; one entry per CDR3 protein. The profile shows 50,000 or so distinct CDR3 sequences, 16% of them singletons. The sample originates from a study of neurological immune-mediated disorders. Whole-study results and caveats: CDR3 amino acid sequences of expanded clones were not shared across subjects, a result suggesting private repertoires in all groups.

This receptor was obtained from a man aged 55 to 70 in good health. The chain links TRBV7-3 to TRBJ2-2, with a possible D match to TRBD1 (5 bases). Sequencing input: PBMCs. The CDR3 DNA reads TGTGCCAGCAGCTTATTGTCAGGGCGGGAGCTGTTTTTT. This codes for CASSLLSGRELFF.